This T cell receptor beta chain was obtained from a study of sequential checkpoint blockade in melanoma. The CDR3 extends over 15 amino acids. Looked up from germline, CDR1 is SGHTA and CDR2 is FQGTGA. After removal of 5 bases from V and 4 bases from J, the junction contained 5 bases not matched to a gene. The treatment was: randomized to nivolumab then ipilimumab (arm A) or the reverse (arm B). None of the patients previously received DNA-damaging chemotherapy. PBMC sorting kept live CD3+CD8+ cells without CD19 or CD56. Repertoires were generated with immunoSEQ multiplex PCR, while TCRdb's copy carries only in-frame clones and drops some. The data hold 15,000 to 20,000 clones, with about 86% observed a single time.

The chain uses TRBV7-3 and TRBJ2-3, with 11 bases that match TRBD2. The clonotype was recovered from a human donor with melanoma. This specimen was CD8+ T cells sorted from blood (inferred from file names), taken from a patient given nivolumab and ipilimumab in sequence. CDR3 residues: CASSISGGAADTQYF. DNA of the CDR3: TGTGCCAGCAGCATTAGCGGGGGGGCTGCAGATACGCAGTATTTT.